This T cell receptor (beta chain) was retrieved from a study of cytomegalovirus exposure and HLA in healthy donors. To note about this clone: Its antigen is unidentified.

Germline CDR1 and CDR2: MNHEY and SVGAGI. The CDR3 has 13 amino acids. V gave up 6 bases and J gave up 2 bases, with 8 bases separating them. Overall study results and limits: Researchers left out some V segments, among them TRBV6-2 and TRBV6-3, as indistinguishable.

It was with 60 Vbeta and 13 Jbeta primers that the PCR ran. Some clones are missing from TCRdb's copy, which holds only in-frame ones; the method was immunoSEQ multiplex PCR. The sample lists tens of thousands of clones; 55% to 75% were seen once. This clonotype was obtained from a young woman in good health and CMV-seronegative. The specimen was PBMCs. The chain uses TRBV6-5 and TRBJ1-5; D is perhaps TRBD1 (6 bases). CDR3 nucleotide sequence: TGTGCCAGCAGAGGGGGGGGCAATCAGCCCCAGCATTTT. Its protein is CASRGGGNQPQHF.